The source of this T cell receptor beta chain is a study of lymphopenia after photon versus proton radiotherapy. Only in-frame clones appear in the TCRdb table, and some are missing; sequencing was by immunoSEQ multiplex PCR. This table has under 30,000 clones, around nine tenths appearing once. CDR1 MNHEY and CDR2 SVGAGI come from the germline V gene. The CDR3 contains 14 residues. J lost 0 bases, V lost 6 bases, and 5 bases had no gene match. A remark on this clone: Its antigen remains unknown.

Overall study findings and caveats: Authors raise, but do not show, better survival with proton therapy. Proton therapy kept repertoires fairly stable, unlike photons, which gained effector/memory cells. Oligoclonal CD8+ Temra expansion after nadir drove photon patients' diversity drop.

This rearrangement joins TRBV6-5 to TRBJ2-7, with 7 bases aligning to TRBD1. The source material was peripheral blood, sampled from a patient treated with photon-based radiotherapy. The TCR sequence derives from a woman in her forties or fifties with cholangiocarcinoma. CDR3 region: CASRPGQSSYEQYF. The CDR3 bases are TGTGCCAGCAGACCGGGACAGAGCTCCTACGAGCAGTACTTC.